These T cell receptor beta chains were read from a single sample in a study of blood T cell repertoires in COVID-19. Only in-frame clones appear in the TCRdb table, and some are missing; sequencing was by immunoSEQ multiplex PCR. The data show around 310,000 clones, 85% to 90% seen once. The sample consisted of PBMCs or T cells enriched from blood (not recorded which). These receptors originate from a woman in her twenties or thirties who had recovered from COVID-19. CDR3s include the opening cysteine and the closing phenylalanine or tryptophan. The order of the fields is CDR3 DNA, CDR3 protein, V gene, D gene, clone size, J gene. D genes are given only for firm matches. Clone size is given for some rows only: seen once, a few or many times, or a class if the clone is expanded.

TGTGCCAGCAGCTTAGGCGTAGTAAGAGAGACCCAGTACTTC	CASSLGVVRETQYF	TRBV7-2	NA	once	TRBJ2-5
TGTGCCAGCAGTTACGACACCCAGGGGGCCTCCTACGAGCAGTACTTC	CASSYDTQGASYEQYF	TRBV6-2/TRBV6-3	TRBD1	NA	TRBJ2-7
TGTGCCAGAAGCTCTGATTGGGGGGGTGAGCAGTTCTTC	CARSSDWGGEQFF	TRBV5-3	TRBD2	NA	TRBJ2-1
TGTGCCAGCAGCTTGACAGGGAGCTCCTATAATTCACCCCTCCACTTT	CASSLTGSSYNSPLHF	TRBV7-9	TRBD1	NA	TRBJ1-6
TGTGCCAGCAGCTTAGGCCTAAGGACTAGCGGGGAATACAATGAGCAGTTCTTC	CASSLGLRTSGEYNEQFF	TRBV13	TRBD2	NA	TRBJ2-1
TGTGCCAGCAGTGAAGGGGGGCGCGCATCAATCGGTTCACCCCTCCACTTT	CASSEGGRASIGSPLHF	TRBV2	NA	NA	TRBJ1-6
TGTGCCAGCAGCCAAGGCCTAGCGGGAGGTTACAATGAGCAGTTCTTC	CASSQGLAGGYNEQFF	TRBV3-1/TRBV3-2	TRBD2	NA	TRBJ2-1
TGTGCCAGCAGCTTAGGGCTGGGGCAAACCGTCTACGAGCAGTACTTC	CASSLGLGQTVYEQYF	TRBV7-9	NA	NA	TRBJ2-7
TGTGCCAGCAGTTATAGCGGGAGTAATAAGGACACCGGGGAGCTGTTTTTT	CASSYSGSNKDTGELFF	TRBV11-3	TRBD2	NA	TRBJ2-2
TGCGCCAGCTATACTAGCGGGCCATACAATGAGCAGTTCTTC	CASYTSGPYNEQFF	TRBV5-1	TRBD2	NA	TRBJ2-1
TGTGCCAGCAGCTTGATACCAGGGGAAGCTTTCTTT	CASSLIPGEAFF	TRBV5-4	NA	NA	TRBJ1-1
TGTGCCAGTAGCAGGACTGACCTACTCCGTGTGGATGAGCAGTTCTTC	CASSRTDLLRVDEQFF	TRBV19	NA	NA	TRBJ2-1
TGTGCCAGCAGTGACTTAGGAACAGGGGGCCAGGCCTATGGCTACACCTTC	CASSDLGTGGQAYGYTF	TRBV6-4	TRBD1	few	TRBJ1-2
TGTGCCAGCGGCGGGATAGGCCCTGAAGCTTTCTTT	CASGGIGPEAFF	TRBV27	NA	NA	TRBJ1-1
TGTGCCAGCAGTGAGAAACTAGAGAATGAGCAGTTCTTC	CASSEKLENEQFF	TRBV6-4	NA	few	TRBJ2-1
TGTGCCAGCAGCCCACAGGGTTATGGCTACACCTTC	CASSPQGYGYTF	TRBV6-5	NA	NA	TRBJ1-2
TGTGCCAGCAGCCGGGACAGGGAGCAGTTCTTC	CASSRDREQFF	TRBV9	TRBD1	NA	TRBJ2-1
TGTGCCAGCAGTTTGATACAGTCCGGCACAGATACGCAGTATTTT	CASSLIQSGTDTQYF	TRBV28	NA	NA	TRBJ2-3
TGCAGCGTTGAAGATCGTCGGGGAGGCTATGGCTACACCTTC	CSVEDRRGGYGYTF	TRBV29-1	NA	few	TRBJ1-2
TGCGCCAGCAGCCAGGGAAGTAGCCCCGGTCAGCCCCAGCATTTT	CASSQGSSPGQPQHF	TRBV5-1	NA	NA	TRBJ1-5
TGTGCCAGCAGTCGGGGACTACCTCTGGAGACCCAGTACTTC	CASSRGLPLETQYF	TRBV6-2/TRBV6-3	TRBD2	NA	TRBJ2-5
TGTGCCAGCAGTGTCCGGGGGTCAGCCCATAATTCACCCCTCCACTTT	CASSVRGSAHNSPLHF	TRBV28	NA	once	TRBJ1-6
TGTGCCAGCAGCTCCGGGCTAGCTGGAACAGATACGCAGTATTTT	CASSSGLAGTDTQYF	TRBV5-4	NA	NA	TRBJ2-3
TGTGCCAGCAGCATACAGGGGGAAACTGAAGCTTTCTTT	CASSIQGETEAFF	TRBV7-2	TRBD1	few	TRBJ1-1
TGTGCCAGTAGTATACCCAGGGGATGGACTGAAGCTTTCTTT	CASSIPRGWTEAFF	TRBV19	NA	NA	TRBJ1-1
TGTGCCATCAGTGAAGGACAGGGGGCAGGAGACGGGGAGCTGTTTTTT	CAISEGQGAGDGELFF	TRBV10-3	TRBD1	NA	TRBJ2-2
TGTGCCAGCAGCTTGGGCCAGGACAGCCATTACAATGAGCAGTTCTTC	CASSLGQDSHYNEQFF	TRBV5-4	NA	NA	TRBJ2-1